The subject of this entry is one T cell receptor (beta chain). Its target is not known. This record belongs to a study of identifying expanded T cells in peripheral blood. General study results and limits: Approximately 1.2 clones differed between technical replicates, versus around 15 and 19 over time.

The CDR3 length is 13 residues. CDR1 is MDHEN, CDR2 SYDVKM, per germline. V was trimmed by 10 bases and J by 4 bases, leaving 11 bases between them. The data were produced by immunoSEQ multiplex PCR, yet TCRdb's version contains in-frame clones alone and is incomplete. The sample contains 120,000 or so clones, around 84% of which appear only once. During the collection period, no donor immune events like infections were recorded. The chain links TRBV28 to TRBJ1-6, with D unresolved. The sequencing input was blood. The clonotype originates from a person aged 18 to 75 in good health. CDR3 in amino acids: CAIRSAYNSPLHF. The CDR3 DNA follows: TGTGCCATCAGATCCGCTTATAATTCACCCCTCCACTTT. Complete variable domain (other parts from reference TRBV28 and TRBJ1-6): DVKVTQSSRYLVKRTGEKVFLECVQDMDHENMFWYRQDPGLGLRLIYFSYDVKMKEKGDIPEGYSVSREKKERFSLILESASTNQTSMYLCAIRSAYNSPLHFGNGTRLTVT.